The 13 T cell receptor beta chains below all came from one sample that was sequenced in a study of cytomegalovirus exposure and HLA in healthy donors. PCR employed 60 Vbeta and 13 Jbeta primers. Only in-frame clones appear in the TCRdb table, and some are missing; sequencing was by immunoSEQ multiplex PCR. The repertoire holds 130,000 or so clones, approximately 75% seen once, with roughly 0.99% in the top ten. The sample taken for sequencing was PBMCs. The receptors were sampled from a male donor in good health and CMV-seronegative.

This clone was recorded only once. The chain has TRBV27 and TRBJ2-2; 7 bases are a match to TRBD2. There are 15 residues in the CDR3. Looked up from germline, CDR1 is MNHEY and CDR2 is SMNVEV (reference sequence). V trimming: 1 base; J trimming: 3 bases; junction bases outside the gene matches: 2. The CDR3 sequence is CASSLWGGDTGELFF. The CDR3 DNA is TGTGCCAGCAGTTTATGGGGAGGGGACACCGGGGAGCTGTTTTTT.

The rearrangement uses TRBV6-5 and TRBJ2-1; the D is unclear. The CDR3 sequence is 14 residues long. Germline CDR1 is MNHEY and CDR2 is SVGAGI. With 7 bases removed from V and 7 bases from J, the gap between germline ends came to 17 bases. The CDR3 DNA is TGTGCCAGCACTAAAGGCTCAGGAAATAATGAGCAGTTCTTC. This sequence encodes CASTKGSGNNEQFF.

V and J are TRBV15 and TRBJ1-5; tentatively, D is TRBD1 (6 bases). This CDR3 has 14 residues. The V end was cut by 1 base, the J end by 7 bases, with 11 bases between. Looked up from germline, CDR1 is LNHNV and CDR2 is YYDKDF (reference sequence). For the CDR3, the DNA is TGTGCCACCAGCAGAGCGGGGGGCTGGCAGCCCCAGCATTTT. It is translated as CATSRAGGWQPQHF.

The J gene is TRBJ2-3, the V gene TRBV7-3; the D gene is possibly TRBD2 (5 bases). The germline V gene encodes CDR1 SGHTA and CDR2 FQGTGA. The V gene lost 2 bases and the J gene lost 0 bases, with 9 bases spanning the gap. CDR3 length: 15 residues. The CDR3: CASSLYPGSTDTQYF. For the CDR3, the DNA is TGTGCCAGCAGCTTATATCCGGGGAGCACAGATACGCAGTATTTT.

This chain links TRBV7-2 with TRBJ2-5; D is possibly TRBD2 (6 bases). CDR3 length: 14 residues. V gave up 3 bases and J gave up 4 bases, with 12 bases separating them. CDR1 is SGHTA, CDR2 FQGNSA, per germline. The CDR3 spells CASSLSGVRETQYF. Written as DNA, the CDR3 is TGTGCCAGCAGCTTGTCGGGGGTGAGAGAGACCCAGTACTTC.

This clone was seen only once. The chain carries TRBV13 and TRBJ2-5; D is possibly TRBD1 (5 bases). The CDR3 contains 15 residues. CDR1 is PRHDT and CDR2 is FYEKMQ in the germline V gene (reference sequence). V lost 8 bases to trimming and J lost 0 bases, with 16 bases between them. The CDR3 sequence: CASAGRLLNQETQYF. CDR3 sequence (DNA): TGTGCCAGCGCAGGGCGCCTGTTGAACCAAGAGACCCAGTACTTC.

The CDR3 DNA is TGTGCCAGCAGCTTAGGGACAAACTATGGCTACACCTTC. It codes for CASSLGTNYGYTF. This chain uses TRBV5-4 with TRBJ1-2, with TRBD1 as a possible D gene (6 bases). This CDR3 comprises 13 residues. The germline gives CDR1 SGHNT, CDR2 YYREEE (reference sequence). Trimming removed 2 bases at V and 2 bases at J, with 7 bases between.

The chain couples TRBV10-3 to TRBJ2-5; 10 positions match TRBD2. V was clipped by 3 bases and J by 5 bases; unmatched bases: 9. The length of the CDR3 is 16 residues. Germline CDR1 and CDR2: ENHRY and SYGVKD. The CDR3 DNA is TGTGCCATCAGTGATCCTAGCGGGGGCCGGGGGGAGACCCAGTACTTC. It is translated as CAISDPSGGRGETQYF.

The V gene is TRBV27, the J gene TRBJ1-2, with 7 bases matching TRBD1. The junction had 8 bases not matched to a gene; V was cut back by 4 bases and J by 3 bases. CDR3 length equals 15 residues. The germline CDR1 and CDR2 sequences are MNHEY and SMNVEV (reference sequence). This CDR3 reads CASSSIGQAYYGYTF. The DNA of the CDR3 is TGTGCCAGCAGTTCCATCGGACAGGCTTACTATGGCTACACCTTC.

V is TRBV6-1 and J is TRBJ2-5; D unclear. The length of the CDR3 is 17 residues. Trimming took off 3 bases at V and 1 base at J, with 18 bases between the two ends. The germline CDR1 and CDR2 sequences are MNHNS and SASEGT. This CDR3 is CASSESPGGWLQETQYF. CDR3 nucleotides: TGTGCCAGCAGTGAGTCACCAGGTGGGTGGCTCCAAGAGACCCAGTACTTC.

The rearrangement uses TRBV4-3 and TRBJ2-7; 10 bases map to TRBD2. Germline CDR1 reads LGHNA; CDR2 reads YSLEER. J was trimmed by 1 base and V by 0 bases; bases with no gene match: 3. The CDR3 has 16 amino acids. The CDR3 spells CASSQDWTSGSYEQYF. CDR3 nucleotides: TGCGCCAGCAGCCAAGATTGGACTAGCGGTTCCTACGAGCAGTACTTC.

The chain links TRBV15 to TRBJ2-5; weak D call: TRBD2 (7 bases). Germline V gene lookup returns CDR1 LNHNV and CDR2 YYDKDF (reference sequence). V dropped 3 bases and J dropped 3 bases, with 11 bases sitting between them. The CDR3 loop spans 14 amino acids. CDR3 loop: CATSRRGGEETQYF. DNA for the CDR3: TGTGCCACCAGCAGGAGGGGGGGGGAAGAGACCCAGTACTTC. Supplemented by reference TRBV15 and TRBJ2-5, the full variable domain reads DAMVIQNPRYQVTQFGKPVTLSCSQTLNHNVMYWYQQKSSQAPKLLFHYYDKDFNNEADTPDNFQSRRPNTSFCFLDIRSPGLGDTAMYLCATSRRGGEETQYFGPGTRLLVL.

V is TRBV6-1 and J is TRBJ1-2, with D perhaps matching TRBD1 (5 bases). The V and J ends lost 1 base and 2 bases respectively, with 5 bases between them. Germline V gene sequence: CDR1 MNHNS, CDR2 SASEGT. The CDR3 runs 13 residues. The CDR3 DNA reads TGTGCCAGCAGTGAAGGACAGAACTATGGCTACACCTTC. This codes for CASSEGQNYGYTF.